This TCR beta chain comes out of a study of OX40 agonist ivuxolimab in advanced cancers. The J segment lost 0 bases and the V segment lost 6 bases, leaving 6 bases of the junction unmatched. The CDR3 covers 15 residues. Per germline, CDR1 MDHEN and CDR2 SYDVKM. This clone was seen once. The table came from immunoSEQ multiplex PCR; TCRdb's copy has only in-frame clones and leaves some out. The sample consists of about 140,000 clones, 90% of them appearing once. This sequence originates from an adult with an advanced solid tumor such as melanoma, head and neck, liver or kidney cancer. The V call is TRBV28, the J call TRBJ2-3, with 7 bases matching TRBD1. The sample was CD4+ or CD8+ T cells sorted from blood, taken in a trial of the OX40 agonist ivuxolimab. The CDR3 protein is CASRGTAASTDTQYF. CDR3 nucleotides: TGTGCCAGCAGGGGGACAGCGGCGAGCACAGATACGCAGTATTTT.